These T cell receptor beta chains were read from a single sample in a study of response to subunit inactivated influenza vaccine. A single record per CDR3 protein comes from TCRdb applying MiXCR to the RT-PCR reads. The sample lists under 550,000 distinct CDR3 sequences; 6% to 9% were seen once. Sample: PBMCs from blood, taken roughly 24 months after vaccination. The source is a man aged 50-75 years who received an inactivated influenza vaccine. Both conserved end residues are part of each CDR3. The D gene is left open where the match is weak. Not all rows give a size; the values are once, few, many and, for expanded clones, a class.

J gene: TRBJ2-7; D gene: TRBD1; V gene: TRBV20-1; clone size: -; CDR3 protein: CSANPGQHHEQYF; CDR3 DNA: TGCAGTGCCAACCCGGGACAGCACCACGAGCAGTACTTC
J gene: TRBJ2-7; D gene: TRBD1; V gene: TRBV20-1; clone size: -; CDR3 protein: CSARLPDRGSYEQYF; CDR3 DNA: TGCAGTGCAAGACTCCCGGACAGGGGGTCTTACGAGCAGTACTTC
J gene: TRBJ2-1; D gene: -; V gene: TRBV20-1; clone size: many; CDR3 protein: CSAINSGVRRLYNEQFF; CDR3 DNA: TGCAGTGCTATCAATAGCGGAGTGCGACGTCTCTACAATGAGCAGTTCTTC
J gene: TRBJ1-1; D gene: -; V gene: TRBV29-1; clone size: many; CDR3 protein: CSVRPGNTEAFF; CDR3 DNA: TGCAGCGTGCGCCCGGGGAACACTGAAGCTTTCTTT
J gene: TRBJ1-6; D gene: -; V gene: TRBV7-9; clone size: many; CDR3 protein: CASSPGDGSPLHF; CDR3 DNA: TGTGCCAGCAGCCCCGGGGACGGTTCACCCCTCCACTTT
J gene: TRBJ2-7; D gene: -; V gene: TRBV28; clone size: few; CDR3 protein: CASSQRIIEQYF; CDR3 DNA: TGTGCCAGCAGCCAAAGGATCATCGAGCAGTACTTC
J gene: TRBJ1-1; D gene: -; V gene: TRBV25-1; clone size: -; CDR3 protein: CASSVGRNTEAFF; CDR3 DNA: TGTGCCAGCAGTGTCGGACGGAACACTGAAGCTTTCTTT
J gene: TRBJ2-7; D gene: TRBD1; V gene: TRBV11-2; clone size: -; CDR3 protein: CASSSAGTGRYEQYF; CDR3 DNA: TGTGCCAGCAGCTCGGCCGGGACAGGGAGGTACGAGCAGTACTTC
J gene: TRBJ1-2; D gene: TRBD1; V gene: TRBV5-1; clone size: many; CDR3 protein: CASSPGTASTNYGYTF; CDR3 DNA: TGCGCCAGCAGCCCCGGGACAGCCTCTACTAACTATGGCTACACCTTC
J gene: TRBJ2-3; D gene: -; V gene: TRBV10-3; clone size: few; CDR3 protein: CAISATGSTDTQYF; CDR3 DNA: TGTGCCATCAGTGCAACCGGGAGCACAGATACGCAGTATTTT
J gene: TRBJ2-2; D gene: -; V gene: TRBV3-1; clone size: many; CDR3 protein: CASSQGGTGELFF; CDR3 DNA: TGTGCCAGCAGCCAAGGGGGCACCGGGGAGCTGTTTTTT
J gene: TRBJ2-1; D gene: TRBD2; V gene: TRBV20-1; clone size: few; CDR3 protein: CSARDLSGGAGEQFF; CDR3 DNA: TGCAGTGCTAGAGATCTGAGCGGGGGGGCGGGTGAGCAGTTCTTC
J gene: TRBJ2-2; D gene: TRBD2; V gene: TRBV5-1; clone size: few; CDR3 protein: CASSLLASGNFGELFF; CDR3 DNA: TGCGCCAGCAGCTTGCTTGCTAGCGGGAATTTCGGGGAGCTGTTTTTT
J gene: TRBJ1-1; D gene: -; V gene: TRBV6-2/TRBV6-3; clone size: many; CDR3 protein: CASSYSRSALPEAFF; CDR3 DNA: TGTGCCAGCAGTTACTCCAGGTCCGCGCTCCCTGAAGCTTTCTTT
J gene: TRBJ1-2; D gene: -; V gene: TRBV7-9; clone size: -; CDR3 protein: CASSRPGAEGGYTF; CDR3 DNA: TGTGCCAGCAGCCGCCCAGGGGCAGAGGGTGGCTACACCTTC
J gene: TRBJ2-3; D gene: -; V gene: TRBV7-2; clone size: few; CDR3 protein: CASSLAGVSGDTQYF; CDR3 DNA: TGTGCCAGCAGCTTAGCGGGAGTGAGTGGAGATACGCAGTATTTT
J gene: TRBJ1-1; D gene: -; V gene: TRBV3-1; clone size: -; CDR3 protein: CASSQGTGPGTEAFF; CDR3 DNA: TGTGCCAGCAGCCAAGGAACAGGGCCGGGCACTGAAGCTTTCTTT
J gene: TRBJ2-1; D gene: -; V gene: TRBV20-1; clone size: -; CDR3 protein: CSARDQGHYNEQFF; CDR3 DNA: TGCAGTGCTAGAGATCAAGGACATTACAATGAGCAGTTCTTC
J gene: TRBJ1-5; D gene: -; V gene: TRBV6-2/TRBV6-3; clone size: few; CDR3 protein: CASSYSGVNQPQHF; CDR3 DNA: TGTGCCAGCAGTTACTCGGGGGTCAATCAGCCCCAGCATTTT
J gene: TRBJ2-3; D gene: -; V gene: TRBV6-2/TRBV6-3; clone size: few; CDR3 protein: CASSYITGTDTQYF; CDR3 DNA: TGTGCCAGCAGTTACATCACAGGGACCGATACGCAGTATTTT
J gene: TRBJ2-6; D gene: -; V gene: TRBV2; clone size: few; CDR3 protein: CASTQDSGANVLTF; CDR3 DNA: TGTGCCAGCACGCAGGACTCTGGGGCCAACGTCCTGACTTTC
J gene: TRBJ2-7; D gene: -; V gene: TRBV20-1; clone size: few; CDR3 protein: CSARGRQADSYEQYF; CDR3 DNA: TGCAGTGCTAGGGGGCGACAGGCTGACTCCTACGAGCAGTACTTC
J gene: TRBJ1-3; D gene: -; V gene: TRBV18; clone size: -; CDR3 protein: CASSPLLQGAGNTIYF; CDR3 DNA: TGTGCCAGCTCACCGCTTCTCCAGGGAGCAGGAAACACCATATATTTT
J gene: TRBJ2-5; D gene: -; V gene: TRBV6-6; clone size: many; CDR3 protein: CASSYVETQYF; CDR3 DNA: TGTGCCAGCAGTTACGTCGAGACCCAGTACTTC
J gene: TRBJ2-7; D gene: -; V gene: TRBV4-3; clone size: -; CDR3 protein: CASSQEGVGFGDEQYF; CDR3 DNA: TGCGCCAGCAGCCAAGAGGGGGTTGGGTTTGGCGACGAGCAGTACTTC
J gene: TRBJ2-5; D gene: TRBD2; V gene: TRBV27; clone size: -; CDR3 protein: CASSTGLAVEETQYF; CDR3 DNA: TGTGCCAGCAGTACCGGACTAGCGGTAGAAGAGACCCAGTACTTC
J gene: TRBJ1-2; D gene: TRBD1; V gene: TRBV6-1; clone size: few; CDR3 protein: CASNVQGAGGYTF; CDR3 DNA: TGTGCCAGCAATGTACAGGGGGCGGGAGGCTACACCTTC
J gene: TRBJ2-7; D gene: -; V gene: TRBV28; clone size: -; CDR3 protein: CASSPPTSSSYEQYF; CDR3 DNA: TGTGCCAGCAGTCCACCGACATCGAGCTCCTACGAGCAGTACTTC
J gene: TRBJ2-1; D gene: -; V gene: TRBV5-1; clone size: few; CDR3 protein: CASSLGVGYDNNEQFF; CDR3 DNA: TGCGCCAGCAGCTTGGGGGTAGGGTATGACAACAATGAGCAGTTCTTC
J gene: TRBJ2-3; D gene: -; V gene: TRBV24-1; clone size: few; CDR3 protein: CATGTTPSDTQYF; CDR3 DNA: TGTGCCACCGGCACCACTCCTTCGGATACGCAGTATTTT
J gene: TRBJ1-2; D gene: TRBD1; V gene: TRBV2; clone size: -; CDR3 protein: CASRTQGASYGYTF; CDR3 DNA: TGTGCCAGCAGGACCCAGGGGGCGAGCTATGGCTACACCTTC
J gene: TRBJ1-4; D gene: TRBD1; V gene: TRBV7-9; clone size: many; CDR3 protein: CASSVRDRDNEKLFF; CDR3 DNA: TGTGCCAGCAGCGTCCGGGACAGGGATAATGAAAAACTGTTTTTT
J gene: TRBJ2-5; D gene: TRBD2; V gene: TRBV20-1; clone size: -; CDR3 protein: CSGGLAGAETQYF; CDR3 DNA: TGCAGTGGTGGACTAGCGGGGGCTGAGACCCAGTACTTC
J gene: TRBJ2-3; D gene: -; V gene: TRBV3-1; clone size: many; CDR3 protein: CASSQDPNPDTQYF; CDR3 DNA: TGTGCCAGCAGCCAAGACCCCAACCCAGATACGCAGTATTTT
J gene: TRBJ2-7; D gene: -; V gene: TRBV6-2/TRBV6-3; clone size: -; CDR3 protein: CASSYADFYEQYF; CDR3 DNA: TGTGCCAGCAGTTACGCCGACTTCTACGAGCAGTACTTC
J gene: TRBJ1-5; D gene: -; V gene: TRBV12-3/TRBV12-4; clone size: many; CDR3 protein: CASRPPGSSNQPQHF; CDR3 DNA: TGTGCCAGCAGACCCCCGGGTTCTAGCAATCAGCCCCAGCATTTT
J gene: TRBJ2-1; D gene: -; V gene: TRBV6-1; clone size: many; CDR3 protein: CASSLNPGVVYEQFF; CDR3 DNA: TGTGCCAGCAGTCTCAACCCGGGGGTTGTCTATGAGCAGTTCTTC
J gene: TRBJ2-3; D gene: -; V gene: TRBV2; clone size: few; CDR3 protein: CASSGTLSPYF; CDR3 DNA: TGTGCCAGCAGTGGGACTCTGTCACCCTATTTT
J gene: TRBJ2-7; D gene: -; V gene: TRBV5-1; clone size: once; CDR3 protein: CASSFGLADEQYF; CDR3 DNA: TGCGCCAGCAGCTTTGGTCTAGCCGACGAGCAGTACTTC
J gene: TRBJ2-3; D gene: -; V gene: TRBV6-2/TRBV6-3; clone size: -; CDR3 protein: CASSSSNHRYF; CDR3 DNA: TGTGCCAGCAGTTCCTCCAATCATCGGTATTTT
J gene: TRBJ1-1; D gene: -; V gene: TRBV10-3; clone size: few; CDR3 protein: CAISAAGQTTAAFF; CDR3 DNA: TGTGCCATCAGTGCCGCCGGGCAGACAACGGCGGCTTTCTTT
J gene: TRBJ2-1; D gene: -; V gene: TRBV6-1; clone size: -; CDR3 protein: CASSGLVARYNEQFF; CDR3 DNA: TGTGCCAGCAGTGGGCTAGTGGCCCGATACAATGAGCAGTTCTTC
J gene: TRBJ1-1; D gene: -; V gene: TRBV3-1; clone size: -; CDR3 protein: CASSQVLRTAQNTEAFF; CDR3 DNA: TGTGCCAGCAGCCAAGTTCTGAGGACAGCTCAGAACACTGAAGCTTTCTTT
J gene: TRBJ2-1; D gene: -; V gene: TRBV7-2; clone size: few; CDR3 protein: CASSTSLDNEQFF; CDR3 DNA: TGTGCCAGCAGCACCTCACTGGACAATGAGCAGTTCTTC
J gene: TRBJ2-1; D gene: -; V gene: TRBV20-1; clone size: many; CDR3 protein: CSAKSSGSYNEQFF; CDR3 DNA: TGCAGTGCTAAAAGTAGCGGCTCCTACAATGAGCAGTTCTTC
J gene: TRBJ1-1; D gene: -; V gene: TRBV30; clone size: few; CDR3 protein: CACPRYGAEAFF; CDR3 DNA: TGTGCCTGCCCTAGATACGGCGCTGAAGCTTTCTTT
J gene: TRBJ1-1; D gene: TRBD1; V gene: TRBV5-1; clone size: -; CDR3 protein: CASRGQGARVEAFF; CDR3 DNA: TGCGCCAGCAGAGGACAGGGGGCACGAGTTGAAGCTTTCTTT
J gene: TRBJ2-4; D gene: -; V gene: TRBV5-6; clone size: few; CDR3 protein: CASSLWYGVAKNIQYF; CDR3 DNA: TGTGCCAGCAGCCTTTGGTACGGGGTAGCCAAAAACATTCAGTACTTC
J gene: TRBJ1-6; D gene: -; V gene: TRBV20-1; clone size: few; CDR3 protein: CSAYKTGPNSPLHF; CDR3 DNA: TGCAGTGCTTACAAAACAGGGCCCAATTCACCCCTCCACTTT
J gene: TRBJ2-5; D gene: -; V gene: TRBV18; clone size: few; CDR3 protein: CASSRGAREGETQYF; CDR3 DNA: TGTGCCAGCTCGAGAGGGGCCAGGGAAGGGGAGACCCAGTACTTC
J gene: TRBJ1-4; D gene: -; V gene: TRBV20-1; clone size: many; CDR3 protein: CSAREGTGDEKLFF; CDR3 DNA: TGCAGTGCTAGAGAGGGGACCGGGGATGAAAAACTGTTTTTT
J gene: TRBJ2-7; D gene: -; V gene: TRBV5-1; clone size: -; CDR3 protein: CASSLYQDGSYEQYF; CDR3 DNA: TGCGCCAGCAGCTTGTATCAGGACGGGAGCTACGAGCAGTACTTC